The clone carrying this T cell receptor (beta chain) was observed a handful of times. Its matching antigen is unknown. PCR amplification relied on 60 Vbeta primers (plus 13 Jbeta primers). TCRdb's copy holds only in-frame clones and misses some; the assay was immunoSEQ multiplex PCR. The sample lists more than 85,000 clones, roughly 69% seen once, with around 6.5% in the top ten. The data originate from a study of cytomegalovirus exposure and HLA in healthy donors. The study, taken as a whole, reports: Earlier analysis looked at TCR beta V segments, and most were productive about 87% or about 30% of the time.

Between the trimmed V and J ends, which lost 4 bases and 7 bases, there was a span of 18 bases. The germline gives CDR1 SGHNT, CDR2 YYREEE (reference sequence). The CDR3 runs 16 residues. This clonotype was obtained from a woman aged 25 to 45 in good health and CMV-seronegative. The genes are TRBV5-4 and TRBJ1-6, with D perhaps TRBD1 (6 bases). Sequencing was carried out using PBMCs. This CDR3 reads CASSEQGLTGNSPLHF. Written as DNA, the CDR3 is TGTGCCAGCAGCGAACAGGGTTTAACGGGGAATTCACCCCTCCACTTT.